A single sample gave rise to the 14 T cell receptor beta chains below, sequenced in a study of PD-1 blockade in classical Hodgkin lymphoma. Clones were read by immunoSEQ multiplex PCR, and TCRdb kept only the in-frame ones, dropping some. Seen here are tens of thousands of clones, roughly 78% observed once, and the top ten hold about 9.4%. Time point noted: cycle 4 day 1 (C4D1), after 6 weeks of nivolumab. With no exception, relapse followed autologous stem cell transplantation in all patients, and brentuximab vedotin exposure varied. Sequenced material: peripheral blood mononuclear cells (PBMCs), taken before the fourth cycle of nivolumab. The receptors derive from a human donor with classical Hodgkin lymphoma.

This sequence joins TRBV2 and TRBJ1-1; D is undetermined. V lost 7 bases to trimming and J lost 0 bases, with 12 bases between them. This CDR3 region has 14 residues. Germline V lookup: CDR1 SNHLY, CDR2 FYNNEI. Written as DNA, the CDR3 is TGTGCCAGCACTCGGACGGGCCTGAACACTGAAGCTTTCTTT. The encoded protein is CASTRTGLNTEAFF. The complete variable domain, with remaining parts taken from reference TRBV2 and TRBJ1-1, reads EPEVTQTPSHQVTQMGQEVILRCVPISNHLYFYWYRQILGQKVEFLVSFYNNEISEKSEIFDDQFSVERPDGSNFTLKIRSTKLEDSAMYFCASTRTGLNTEAFFGQGTRLTVV.

The chain recombines TRBV27 with TRBJ2-3; possibly TRBD2 for D (6 bases). CDR3 size: 16 residues. Germline assignment: CDR1 MNHEY and CDR2 SMNVEV (reference sequence). V was trimmed by 3 bases and J by 5 bases, leaving 18 bases between them. Here the CDR3 reads CASSFLGEEGRDTQYF. DNA for the CDR3: TGTGCCAGCAGTTTTTTGGGGGAGGAAGGTAGAGATACGCAGTATTTT.

CDR3 region: CASSEENTGELFF. The DNA of the CDR3 is TGTGCCAGCAGTGAAGAGAACACCGGGGAGCTGTTTTTT. The chain joins TRBV6-4 to TRBJ2-2; D remains unclear. This CDR3 is 13 amino acids long. Per the germline V gene, CDR1 is MRHNA and CDR2 is SNTAGT. V was shortened by 3 bases and J by 1 base, with 3 bases between the two germline ends.

The chain is built from TRBV7-9 and TRBJ2-3, with TRBD2 matching over 13 bases. There are 16 residues in the CDR3. The germline V gene has CDR1 SEHNR and CDR2 FQNEAQ (reference sequence). With 5 bases clipped from V and 5 bases from J, the junction kept 7 bases outside the gene matches. The CDR3 loop is CASSPGLAGLGDTQYF. For the CDR3, the DNA is TGTGCCAGCAGCCCGGGACTAGCGGGGCTCGGAGATACGCAGTATTTT.

As for this clone: Additional DNA sequences in this sample encode the identical CDR3. The rearrangement joins TRBV10-3 to TRBJ2-1, with D unclear. Germline lookup yields CDR1 ENHRY and CDR2 SYGVKD. CDR3 length: 14 amino acids. The V end was cut by 6 bases, the J end by 1 base, with 10 bases between. Here the CDR3 DNA reads TGTGCCATCAGCGAATCGGTTTCCTACAATGAGCAGTTCTTC. This sequence encodes CAISESVSYNEQFF.

J is TRBJ2-7 and V is TRBV2; 7 bases agree with TRBD2. The CDR3 consists of 14 residues. The germline V gene has CDR1 SNHLY and CDR2 FYNNEI. V lost 6 bases to trimming and J lost 7 bases; unmatched junction nucleotides: 12. The DNA for the CDR3 is TGTGCCAGCAGGTTGCTAGCGGTTGCGGGGGAGCAGTACTTC. Protein sequence: CASRLLAVAGEQYF.

The chain recombines TRBV7-2 with TRBJ1-2; 7 bases map to TRBD1. Unmatched junction bases numbered 4, after V lost 5 bases and J lost 4 bases. Germline-derived CDR1 and CDR2 are SGHTA and FQGNSA. The CDR3 has 13 amino acids. The CDR3 nucleotides are TGTGCCAGCAGCCTCTCAGGGGGCTATGGCTACACCTTC. Protein product: CASSLSGGYGYTF.

The chain uses TRBV28 and TRBJ2-5; D might be TRBD1 (6 bases). The V and J ends lost 5 bases and 6 bases respectively, with 16 bases between them. The length of the CDR3 is 14 residues. Germline V gene data show CDR1 as MDHEN and CDR2 as SYDVKM. Here the CDR3 DNA reads TGTGCCAGCAGTGTACCCGGGACAATCAAGACCCAGTACTTC. The encoded protein is CASSVPGTIKTQYF.

The chain combines TRBV25-1 with TRBJ2-5, with D perhaps TRBD1 (6 bases). Germline V CDR1 and CDR2: MGHDK, SYGVNS. This CDR3 spans 15 amino acids. Trimming took 3 bases from V and 2 from J, leaving 13 bases between them. CDR3 DNA sequence: TGTGCCAGCAGTGATCTCACGGACAGACAAGAGACCCAGTACTTC. Residues: CASSDLTDRQETQYF. Looking up the rest from reference TRBV25-1 and TRBJ2-5 gives the full variable domain: EADIYQTPRYLVIGTGKKITLECSQTMGHDKMYWYQQDPGMELHLIHYSYGVNSTEKGDLSSESTVSRIRTEHFPLTLESARPSHTSQYLCASSDLTDRQETQYFGPGTRLLVL.

This clone was recorded only once. J is TRBJ2-4 and V is TRBV7-2, with a possible D match to TRBD1 (5 bases). The CDR3 sequence is 13 residues long. Trimming cost V 7 bases and J 7 bases, with 14 bases left between them. Germline CDR1 SGHTA, CDR2 FQGNSA. The CDR3 sequence: CASTDMAINIQYF. The CDR3 nucleotides are TGTGCCAGCACGGACATGGCGATCAACATTCAGTACTTC. Filled out from reference TRBV7-2 and TRBJ2-4, the complete variable domain reads GAGVSQSPSNKVTEKGKDVELRCDPISGHTALYWYRQSLGQGLEFLIYFQGNSAPDKSGLPSDRFSAERTGGSVSTLTIQRTQQEDSAVYLCASTDMAINIQYFGAGTRLSVL.

The V call is TRBV27, the J call TRBJ2-7; 7 positions match TRBD2. Trimming at V came to 3 bases and at J to 3 bases, leaving 2 bases not matched to a gene. The CDR3 length is 13 residues. Per the germline V gene, CDR1 is MNHEY and CDR2 is SMNVEV (reference sequence). The CDR3 coding sequence is TGTGCCAGCAGTTTTGTAGCGGGCTACGAGCAGTACTTC. It translates to CASSFVAGYEQYF.

The gene calls are TRBV28 and TRBJ2-2, with 14 positions matching TRBD2. The V gene's germline CDR1 is MDHEN and CDR2 SYDVKM. The J segment lost 5 bases and the V segment lost 7 bases, leaving 9 bases of the junction unmatched. There are 17 residues in the CDR3. The CDR3, as DNA: TGTGCCAGCACCCTGGGGGGACTAGCGGGAGAGACCGGGGAGCTGTTTTTT. Its translation: CASTLGGLAGETGELFF.

This chain connects TRBV6-1 to TRBJ2-1; D is possibly TRBD2 (5 bases). The length of the CDR3 is 13 residues. Trimming left V 5 bases short and J 5 bases short, with 10 bases between. Per germline, CDR1 MNHNS and CDR2 SASEGT. The CDR3 nucleotides are TGTGCCAGCAGTCCCCGGGGAAACAATGAGCAGTTCTTC. Amino acids: CASSPRGNNEQFF.

The chain is built from TRBV11-2 and TRBJ1-1; 8 bases align to TRBD1. The junction had 3 bases not matched to a gene; V was cut back by 5 bases and J by 1 base. Germline V lookup: CDR1 SGHAT, CDR2 FQNNGV. The CDR3 is 14 residues long. The CDR3 protein is CASSKGQGNTEAFF. In DNA, the CDR3 is TGTGCCAGCAGCAAAGGACAGGGGAACACTGAAGCTTTCTTT.